These 20 T cell receptor beta chains were all obtained from the same sample, sequenced in a study of PD-1 blockade in mismatch repair-deficient tumors. The assay was immunoSEQ multiplex PCR, and TCRdb's table has in-frame clones only and misses some. Here the sample spans over 14,000 clones, around 80% being singletons. Stated time point: approximately ten-day in vitro stimulation with candidate neoantigen peptide 4. The antigens these receptors bind are not known. The source material was cells cultured in vitro, sampled from a patient treated with pembrolizumab. The receptors derive from an adult with mismatch repair-deficient cancer.

This clone was recorded once. J is TRBJ2-1 and V is TRBV28, with D hard to call. Trimming stripped 4 bases from V and 0 bases from J, with 13 bases between. The CDR3 has 16 residues. Germline V gives CDR1 MDHEN, CDR2 SYDVKM. The CDR3 DNA follows: TGTGCCAGCAGTTCCCTGGTGGTATTCTCCTACAATGAGCAGTTCTTC. Its protein is CASSSLVVFSYNEQFF.

This clone was seen just once. The chain couples TRBV11-2 to TRBJ2-1; 8 bases are a match to TRBD2. The CDR3 loop spans 18 amino acids. The V gene's germline CDR1 is SGHAT and CDR2 FQNNGV. The junction had 13 bases not matched to a gene; V was cut back by 3 bases and J by 3 bases. CDR3 region: CASSFTFPREGLYNEQFF. For the CDR3, the DNA is TGTGCCAGCAGCTTTACGTTTCCCCGGGAGGGCCTCTACAATGAGCAGTTCTTC.

This clone is deemed large (0.1 to 1%). The chain couples TRBV6-6 to TRBJ2-2; 8 nucleotides line up with TRBD1. This CDR3 is built from 14 residues. Germline V gene sequence: CDR1 MNHNY, CDR2 SVGAGI (reference sequence). V shed 6 bases and J 4 bases; nucleotides not matched to a gene: 4. The CDR3 DNA reads TGTGCCAGCAGGGACAGGGTCGGCACCGGGGAGCTGTTTTTT. This sequence encodes CASRDRVGTGELFF.

This clone was observed once. The V call is TRBV14, the J call TRBJ2-1, with 11 bases aligning to TRBD2. Looked up from germline, CDR1 is SGHDN and CDR2 is FVKESK. J was trimmed by 9 bases and V by 4 bases; bases with no gene match: 8. The CDR3 length is 15 residues. CDR3 in amino acids: CASSLGTSGLVEQFF. DNA of the CDR3: TGTGCCAGCAGCCTAGGGACTAGCGGTTTGGTTGAGCAGTTCTTC.

This chain joins TRBV15 and TRBJ2-7; D not certain. The CDR3 runs 13 residues. Trimming removed 3 bases at V and 5 bases at J, with 11 bases between. The germline V gene encodes CDR1 LNHNV and CDR2 YYDKDF (reference sequence). The CDR3 loop is CATSSQPLDEQYF. As DNA, the CDR3 is TGTGCCACCAGCAGCCAACCCCTGGACGAGCAGTACTTC.

The chain carries TRBV11-2 and TRBJ2-1, with 8 bases fitting TRBD2. The CDR3 extends over 15 amino acids. With V trimmed by 5 bases and J by 0 bases, 3 bases remained unmatched. Germline loops: CDR1 SGHAT, CDR2 FQNNGV. CDR3 bases: TGTGCCAGCAGCCTGCGGGAGGACTCCTACAATGAGCAGTTCTTC. This codes for CASSLREDSYNEQFF.

Only one count was recorded for this clone. CDR3 DNA: TGCGCCAGCAGCCAAGACCCGGGACTAGCGGGAGTGGGGAATGAGCAGTTCTTC. Protein product: CASSQDPGLAGVGNEQFF. The chain joins TRBV4-1 to TRBJ2-1; 14 bases are a match to TRBD2. There are 18 residues in the CDR3. Germline-derived CDR1 and CDR2 are MGHRA and YSYEKL. After removal of 0 bases from V and 7 bases from J, the junction contained 8 bases not matched to a gene.

The chain couples TRBV30 to TRBJ2-3, with D perhaps matching TRBD1 (5 bases). Trimming took 1 base from V and 2 from J, leaving 13 bases between them. The CDR3 extends over 15 amino acids. Germline CDR1 GTSNPN, CDR2 SVGIG (reference sequence). The DNA for the CDR3 is TGTGCCTGGAGTGGGACACAACTCTCCACAGATACGCAGTATTTT. Amino acids: CAWSGTQLSTDTQYF.

The chain is built from TRBV6-5 and TRBJ2-7; D is ambiguous. Germline lookup yields CDR1 MNHEY and CDR2 SVGAGI. V lost 3 bases and J lost 2, with 8 bases in between. This CDR3 is 13 amino acids long. CDR3 residues: CASSYRRAYEQYF. For the CDR3, the DNA is TGTGCCAGCAGTTATAGAAGGGCCTACGAGCAGTACTTC.

This sequence joins TRBV18 and TRBJ2-7; TRBD1 aligns across 7 bases. J gave up 7 bases and V 0 bases, and 9 bases lay outside the gene matches. This CDR3 region has 15 residues. In germline, CDR1 is KGHSH, CDR2 LQKENI. CDR3 protein: CASSPPGQQGLEQYF. The CDR3 DNA reads TGTGCCAGCTCACCACCGGGACAGCAAGGGTTGGAGCAGTACTTC.

The chain employs TRBV28 and TRBJ1-1; D not certain. The ends were cut back, 6 bases at V and 4 bases at J, with 6 bases in the middle. Germline values: CDR1 MDHEN, CDR2 SYDVKM. The CDR3 length is 11 residues. The CDR3 spells CASSLTTEAFF. The CDR3 coding sequence is TGTGCCAGCAGCTTAACCACTGAAGCTTTCTTT.

CDR3 nucleotides: TGTGCCAGCAGCCCTGGACTAGCGGGGACCTACGAGCAGTACTTC. This translates into CASSPGLAGTYEQYF. The chain joins TRBV14 to TRBJ2-7, with 12 bases that match TRBD2. Germline CDR1 is SGHDN and CDR2 is FVKESK. The CDR3 covers 15 residues. Trimming at V came to 4 bases and at J to 2 bases, leaving 3 bases not matched to a gene.

V is TRBV27 and J is TRBJ2-2; D uncertain. There are 11 residues in the CDR3. Trimming removed 3 bases at V and 11 bases at J, with 7 bases between. In germline, CDR1 is MNHEY, CDR2 SMNVEV (reference sequence). CDR3 protein: CASSFKGELFF. As DNA, the CDR3 is TGTGCCAGCAGTTTCAAGGGAGAGCTGTTTTTT.

The chain has TRBV9 and TRBJ1-6; a weak D match, TRBD1 (5 bases). The CDR3 consists of 14 residues. V was cut by 6 bases and J by 7 bases, with 14 bases left in between. CDR1 SGDLS and CDR2 YYNGEE come from the germline V gene. CDR3 amino acids: CASNRGGVNSPLHF. The CDR3 DNA follows: TGTGCCAGCAACCGCGGGGGTGTGAATTCACCCCTCCACTTT.

The rearrangement uses TRBV20-1 and TRBJ1-5; D is unclear. The CDR3 consists of 11 residues. With 3 bases removed from V and 9 bases from J, the gap between germline ends came to 9 bases. The germline gives CDR1 DFQATT, CDR2 SNEGSKA (reference sequence). The CDR3 spells CSASEGWPQHF. Here the CDR3 DNA reads TGCAGTGCTAGTGAAGGGTGGCCCCAGCATTTT.

The genes are TRBV5-1 and TRBJ2-7; tentatively, D is TRBD1 or TRBD2 (5 bases each). Deletions cut 5 bases from V and 0 bases from J, with 15 bases between. Germline V lookup: CDR1 SGHRS, CDR2 YFSETQ. CDR3 size: 15 residues. The DNA of the CDR3 is TGCGCCAGCAGGGTAGTGGGACGAGACTCCTACGAGCAGTACTTC. Translated, it gives CASRVVGRDSYEQYF.

CDR3 loop: CASSLGSAARREQFF. The CDR3, as DNA: TGTGCCAGCAGCTTAGGGTCGGCGGCAAGGCGTGAGCAGTTCTTC. The chain links TRBV7-2 to TRBJ2-1; D is unclear. In germline, CDR1 is SGHTA, CDR2 FQGNSA. V dropped 1 base and J dropped 9 bases, with 16 bases sitting between them. CDR3 length: 15 residues.

The chain uses TRBV18 and TRBJ1-1; the match to TRBD1 covers 8 bases. With V trimmed by 6 bases and J by 11 bases, 17 bases remained unmatched. The germline V gene has CDR1 KGHSH and CDR2 LQKENI. The CDR3 loop spans 15 amino acids. The CDR3 spells CASSPLTTGGGLAFF. CDR3 DNA: TGTGCCAGCTCGCCTTTAACTACAGGGGGGGGTTTGGCTTTCTTT. Filled out from reference TRBV18 and TRBJ1-1, the complete variable domain reads NAGVMQNPRHLVRRRGQEARLRCSPMKGHSHVYWYRQLPEEGLKFMVYLQKENIIDESGMPKERFSAEFPKEGPSILRIQQVVRGDSAAYFCASSPLTTGGGLAFFGQGTRLTVV.

The rearrangement uses TRBV25-1 and TRBJ1-1, with 7 nucleotides matching TRBD1. Germline V lookup: CDR1 MGHDK, CDR2 SYGVNS. The CDR3 extends over 14 amino acids. Trimming took 1 base from V and 5 from J; bases not matched to a gene: 4. The CDR3: CASSELQGRTEAFF. The CDR3 DNA sequence: TGTGCCAGCAGTGAATTACAGGGGAGGACTGAAGCTTTCTTT.

This chain connects TRBV5-1 to TRBJ2-4; 9 positions agree with TRBD2. This CDR3 is 15 amino acids long. Unmatched junction bases numbered 8, after V lost 5 bases and J lost 5 bases. CDR1 and CDR2 from the germline V gene are SGHRS and YFSETQ. CDR3 DNA sequence: TGCGCCAGCAGTTACGGGACTAGCAGACAAAACATTCAGTACTTC. It specifies CASSYGTSRQNIQYF.